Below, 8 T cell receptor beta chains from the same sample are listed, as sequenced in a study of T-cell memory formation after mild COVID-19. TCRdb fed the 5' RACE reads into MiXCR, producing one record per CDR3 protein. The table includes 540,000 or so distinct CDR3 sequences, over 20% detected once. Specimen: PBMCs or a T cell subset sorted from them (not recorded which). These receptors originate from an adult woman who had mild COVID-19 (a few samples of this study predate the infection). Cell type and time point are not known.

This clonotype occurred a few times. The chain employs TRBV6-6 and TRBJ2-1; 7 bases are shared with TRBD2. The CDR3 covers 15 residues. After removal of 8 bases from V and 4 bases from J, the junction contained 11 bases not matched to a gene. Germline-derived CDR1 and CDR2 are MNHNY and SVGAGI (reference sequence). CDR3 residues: CASGLGSGSYNEQFF. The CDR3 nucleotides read TGTGCCAGCGGTTTGGGTAGCGGGTCGTACAATGAGCAGTTCTTC.

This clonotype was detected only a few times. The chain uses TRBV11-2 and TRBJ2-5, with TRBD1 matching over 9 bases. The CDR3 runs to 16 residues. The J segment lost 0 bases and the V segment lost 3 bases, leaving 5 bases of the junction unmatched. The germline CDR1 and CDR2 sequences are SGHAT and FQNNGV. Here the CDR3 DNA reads TGTGCCAGCAGCTTCGCCGGGACAGGGTACCAAGAGACCCAGTACTTC. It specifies CASSFAGTGYQETQYF.

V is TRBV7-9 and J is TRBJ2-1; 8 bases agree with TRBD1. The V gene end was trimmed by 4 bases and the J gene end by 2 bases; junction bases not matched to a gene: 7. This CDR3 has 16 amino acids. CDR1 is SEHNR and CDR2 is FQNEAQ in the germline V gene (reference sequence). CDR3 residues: CASSSDTGGTYNEQFF. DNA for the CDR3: TGTGCCAGCAGCTCCGATACAGGGGGGACCTACAATGAGCAGTTCTTC.

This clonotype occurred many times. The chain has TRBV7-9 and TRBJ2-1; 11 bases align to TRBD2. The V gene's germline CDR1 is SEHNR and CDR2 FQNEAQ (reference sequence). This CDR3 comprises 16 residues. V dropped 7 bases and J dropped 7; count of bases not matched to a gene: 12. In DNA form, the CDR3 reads TGTGCCAGCATCTACCTGGGACTAGCGGCAGATAATGAGCAGTTCTTC. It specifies CASIYLGLAADNEQFF. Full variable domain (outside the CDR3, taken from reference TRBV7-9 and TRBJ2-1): DTGVSQNPRHKITKRGQNVTFRCDPISEHNRLYWYRQTLGQGPEFLTYFQNEAQLEKSRLLSDRFSAERPKGSFSTLEIQRTEQGDSAMYLCASIYLGLAADNEQFFGPGTRLTVL.

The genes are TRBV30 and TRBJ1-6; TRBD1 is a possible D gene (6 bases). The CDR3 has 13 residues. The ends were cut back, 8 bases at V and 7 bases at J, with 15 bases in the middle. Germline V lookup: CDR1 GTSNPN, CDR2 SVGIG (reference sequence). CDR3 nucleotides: TGTGCCGTACAGGGATCGGGGAATTCACCCCTCCACTTT. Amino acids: CAVQGSGNSPLHF.

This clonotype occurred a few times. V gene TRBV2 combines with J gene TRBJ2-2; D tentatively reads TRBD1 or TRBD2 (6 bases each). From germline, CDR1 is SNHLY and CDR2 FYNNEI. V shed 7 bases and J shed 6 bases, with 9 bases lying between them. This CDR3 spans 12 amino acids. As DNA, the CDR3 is TGTGCCAGCATTAGGGGGGCCGGGGAGCTGTTTTTT. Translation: CASIRGAGELFF. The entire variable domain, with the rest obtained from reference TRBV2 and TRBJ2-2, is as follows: EPEVTQTPSHQVTQMGQEVILRCVPISNHLYFYWYRQILGQKVEFLVSFYNNEISEKSEIFDDQFSVERPDGSNFTLKIRSTKLEDSAMYFCASIRGAGELFFGEGSRLTVL.

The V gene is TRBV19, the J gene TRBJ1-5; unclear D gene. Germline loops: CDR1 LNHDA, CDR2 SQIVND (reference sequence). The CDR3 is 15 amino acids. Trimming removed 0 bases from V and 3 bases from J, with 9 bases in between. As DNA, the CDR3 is TGTGCCAGTAGTATAGAAGGCGGATACAATCAGCCCCAGCATTTT. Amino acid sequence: CASSIEGGYNQPQHF. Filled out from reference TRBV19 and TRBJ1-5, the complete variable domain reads DGGITQSPKYLFRKEGQNVTLSCEQNLNHDAMYWYRQDPGQGLRLIYYSQIVNDFQKGDIAEGYSVSREKKESFPLTVTSAQKNPTAFYLCASSIEGGYNQPQHFGDGTRLSIL.

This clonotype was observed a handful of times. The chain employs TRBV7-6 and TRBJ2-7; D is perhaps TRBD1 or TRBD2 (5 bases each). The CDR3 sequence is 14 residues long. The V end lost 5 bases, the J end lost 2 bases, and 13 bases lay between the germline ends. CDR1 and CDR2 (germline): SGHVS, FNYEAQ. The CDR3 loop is CASSPRDATYEQYF. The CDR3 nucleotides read TGTGCCAGCAGCCCCCGGGACGCAACCTACGAGCAGTACTTC.